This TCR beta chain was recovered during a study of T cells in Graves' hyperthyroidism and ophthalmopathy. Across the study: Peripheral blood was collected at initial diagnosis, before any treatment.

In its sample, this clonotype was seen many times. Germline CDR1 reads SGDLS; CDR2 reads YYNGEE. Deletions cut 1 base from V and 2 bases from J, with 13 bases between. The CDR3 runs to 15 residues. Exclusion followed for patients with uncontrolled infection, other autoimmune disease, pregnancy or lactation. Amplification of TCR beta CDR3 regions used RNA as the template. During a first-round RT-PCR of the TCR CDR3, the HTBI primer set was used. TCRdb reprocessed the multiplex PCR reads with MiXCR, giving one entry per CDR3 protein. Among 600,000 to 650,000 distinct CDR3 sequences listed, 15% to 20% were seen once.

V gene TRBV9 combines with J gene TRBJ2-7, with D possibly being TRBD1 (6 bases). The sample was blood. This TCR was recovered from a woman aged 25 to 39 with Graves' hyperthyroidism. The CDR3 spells CASSVFWDTTYEQYF. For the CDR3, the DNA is TGTGCCAGCAGCGTATTTTGGGACACGACCTACGAGCAGTACTTC. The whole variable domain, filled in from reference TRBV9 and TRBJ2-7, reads DSGVTQTPKHLITATGQRVTLRCSPRSGDLSVYWYQQSLDQGLQFLIQYYNGEERAKGNILERFSAQQFPDLHSELNLSSLELGDSALYFCASSVFWDTTYEQYFGPGTRLTVT.